The source of this TCR beta chain is a study of blood T cells in healthy people across ages. Study background: The capture of about one barcoded beta molecule per two T cells was achieved by template switching. Study outcomes and limitations: Because donor CMV status was unknown, expanded clonotype changes were possibly confounded. The fall in TCR beta diversity per million T cells was roughly linear with age. PBMCs left unsorted prevented a conclusive naive versus antigen-experienced comparison.

The CDR3 totals 14 residues. Trimming pared 5 bases from V and 8 bases from J, leaving 18 bases between. Germline V lookup: CDR1 MNHEY, CDR2 SVGAGI. This clonotype was observed a handful of times. The antigen remains undetermined. Together with a sample-barcoded 5' primer, a J-beta primer mix was included in a second PCR lasting roughly 7 to 11 cycles. TCRdb itself ran the 5' RACE reads through MiXCR, one entry per CDR3 protein. The sample includes around 1.5 million distinct CDR3 sequences, about 35% of them seen just once. The receptor was derived from a woman younger than 45 in good health. This chain links TRBV6-5 with TRBJ1-2; perhaps TRBD1 as D (5 bases). The sample consisted of blood. The CDR3 DNA reads as TGTGCCAGCAGTCGGGGCAGGCCGAGGGAAGGCTACACCTTC. Protein: CASSRGRPREGYTF.